This TCR beta chain was found in a study of T cell responses to AZD1222 COVID-19 vaccine. Study-level results: Researchers took repertoire samples only after the peak T cell response had come. Nearly half of unique spike-specific TCRs reportedly avoided B.1.351 and B.1.1.7 mutated regions. At 160-218 and 743-854, vaccine-associated CD4 TCRs were dominant, and they spanned spike. Possibly, clonal diversity was underestimated; donors were largely white British and included more females.

This CDR3 contains 14 residues. CDR1 is SGHAT and CDR2 is FQNNGV in the germline V gene. V lost 1 base, J lost 2 bases, and 9 bases lay in between. Sequencing used immunoSEQ multiplex PCR; TCRdb keeps in-frame clones, though not all of them. This sample yields 84,000 or so clones, of which about 90% are seen a single time; approximately 1.5% belongs to the top ten. In regard to this clone: Antigen unknown.

This TCR was recovered from an adult in good health. The gene calls are TRBV11-2 and TRBJ2-7, with D unclear. Sequenced material: peripheral blood, taken on day 0 of AZD1222 vaccination. CDR3 region: CASSLGALPYEQYF. The CDR3 DNA follows: TGTGCCAGCAGCTTAGGGGCACTCCCCTACGAGCAGTACTTC.